The TCR beta chain under discussion was sequenced for a study of OX40 agonist ivuxolimab in advanced cancers. Study as a whole: A mean age of around 63 years, range about 20 to 85, was recorded, and under 85% were male.

Study-level findings and limits: CD8+ T cells were the subset that, on average, had more expanded clones than CD4+.

The germline V gene has CDR1 SSHAT and CDR2 FNYEAQ (reference sequence). This CDR3 is 18 amino acids long. Profiling relied on immunoSEQ multiplex PCR, and the TCRdb table lists in-frame clones only, not all of them. The sample yields almost 35,000 clones, around 81% seen once. Concerning this clone: The target antigen is unknown. The junction does not match germline at one end; this may be a read error.

The chain joins TRBV7-7 to TRBJ2-5, with 11 bases that match TRBD2. The sequence was collected from an adult with an advanced solid tumor such as melanoma, head and neck, liver or kidney cancer. The sample here was CD4+ or CD8+ T cells sorted from blood, taken in a trial of the OX40 agonist ivuxolimab. CDR3 in amino acids: CASSLVASGGSGQETQYF. In nucleotides, the CDR3 is TGTGCTAGCAGCTTAGTGGCTAGCGGGGGGTCGGGGCAAGAGACCCAGTACTTC.